This TCR beta chain was recorded in a study of blood T cell repertoires in COVID-19. Study-level background: PBMCs, B-cell-depleted T cells, or T cells provided the cDNA or gDNA that made up the material.

As for this clone: Distinct nucleotide sequences in the sample also encode this CDR3.

As originally analysed: For nucleated cells, counts were estimated from reference gene primer amplification. Data came from immunoSEQ multiplex PCR; TCRdb stores just in-frame clones and leaves some out. V and J calls and clone size come straight from that table; D and trimming were deduced from the DNA. The sample contains hundreds of thousands of clones, around nine tenths of which appear only once. Looked up from germline, CDR1 is SGHRS and CDR2 is YFSETQ. This CDR3 comprises 14 residues. Trimming removed 0 bases from V and 5 bases from J; junction bases left unmatched: 4. The sequence was obtained from a woman aged 45-65 years who had recovered from COVID-19. Sequencing input: PBMCs or T cells enriched from blood (not recorded which). The chain carries TRBV5-1 and TRBJ2-5; 7 nucleotides align to TRBD1. CDR3 protein: CASSLGQGQETQYF. The CDR3 DNA reads TGCGCCAGCAGCTTGGGACAGGGCCAGGAGACCCAGTACTTC.